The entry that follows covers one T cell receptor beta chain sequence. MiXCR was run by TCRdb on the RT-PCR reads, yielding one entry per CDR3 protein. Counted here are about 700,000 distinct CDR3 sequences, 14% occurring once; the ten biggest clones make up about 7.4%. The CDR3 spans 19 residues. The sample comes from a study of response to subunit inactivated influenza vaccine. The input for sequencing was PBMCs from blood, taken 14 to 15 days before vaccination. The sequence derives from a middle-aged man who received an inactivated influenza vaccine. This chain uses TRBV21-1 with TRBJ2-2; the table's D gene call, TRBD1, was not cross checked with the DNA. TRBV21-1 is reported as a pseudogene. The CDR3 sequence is CASSEGQGDWPPGTGELFF. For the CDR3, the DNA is TGTGCCAGCAGCGAGGGACAGGGTGATTGGCCCCCGGGCACCGGGGAGCTGTTTTTT.